This T cell receptor (beta chain) was profiled in a study of beta chain features in type 1 diabetes. In its sample, this clone was seen a few times. Per the germline V gene, CDR1 is SNHLY and CDR2 is FYNNEI. J gave up 8 bases and V 6 bases, and 9 bases lay outside the gene matches. The length of the CDR3 is 14 residues. Reverse transcription of all isolated RNA meant that expressed TCRB transcripts were sequenced. Measured with immunoSEQ multiplex PCR; TCRdb has only the in-frame clones, and not every one. This repertoire shows under 300,000 clones, under 8.5% found once; its top ten account for approximately 0.93%.

The receptor was isolated from a woman under 30 in good health. The material sequenced was central memory CD4+ T cells from blood. V usage is TRBV2 and J usage is TRBJ2-1; TRBD1 aligns across 8 bases. The CDR3 spells CASRTGVLSHEQFF. CDR3 bases: TGTGCCAGCAGGACAGGGGTTCTCTCCCATGAGCAGTTCTTC.